Below, one T cell receptor (beta chain) is given with its context. V was pared by 1 base and J by 11 bases, with 14 bases of the junction left unmatched. Germline CDR1 and CDR2: LGHDT and YNNKEL (reference sequence). The CDR3 sequence is 16 residues long. Using immunoSEQ multiplex PCR, the repertoire was profiled, and TCRdb retains in-frame clones only, with some absent. The repertoire includes fewer than 130,000 clones, roughly 85% of them detected once, and around 4.9% sits in the top ten. The source of the sample is a study of blood T cell repertoires in COVID-19. This sequence originates from a human donor in a cohort sampled during active COVID-19. Input material: peripheral blood. This chain uses TRBV3-1 (or the pseudogene TRBV3-2) with TRBJ1-5, with 7 bases lining up with TRBD1. The DNA of the CDR3 is TGTGCCAGCAGCCAAGGCCCCGGACAGGAAGTGAAGGCCCAGCATTTT. Amino acids: CASSQGPGQEVKAQHF.